Detailed here is one T cell receptor beta chain. The sequence runs out 3 residues before the end of the CDR3; the remainder is reconstructed from the germline J gene. TCRdb keeps only in-frame clones here, not all; method: immunoSEQ multiplex PCR. The ten most abundant clones cover 6.6% of a sample with about 25,000 clones. There are 14 residues in the CDR3. Germline V gene data show CDR1 as SGHRS and CDR2 as YFSETQ. V lost 5 bases and J 2 bases, leaving 10 bases between the germline ends. The data were taken from a study of T cells in women clearing cervical HPV infection. The source of this sequence is a woman between 18 and 69 years old with a cervical HPV16 infection that either progressed to CIN3+ or cleared (not recorded which). The material sequenced was blood buffy coat. The V call is TRBV5-1, the J call TRBJ2-2; D might be TRBD2 (5 bases). The CDR3: CASRLGVNTGELFF. The covered CDR3 bases are TGCGCCAGCAGGCTCGGGGTAAACACCGGGGAG. The variable domain in full, with the rest retrieved from reference TRBV5-1 and TRBJ2-2, is KAGVTQTPRYLIKTRGQQVTLSCSPISGHRSVSWYQQTPGQGLQFLFEYFSETQRNKGNFPGRFSGRQFSNSRSEMNVSTLELGDSALYLCASRLGVNTGELFFGEGSRLTVL.